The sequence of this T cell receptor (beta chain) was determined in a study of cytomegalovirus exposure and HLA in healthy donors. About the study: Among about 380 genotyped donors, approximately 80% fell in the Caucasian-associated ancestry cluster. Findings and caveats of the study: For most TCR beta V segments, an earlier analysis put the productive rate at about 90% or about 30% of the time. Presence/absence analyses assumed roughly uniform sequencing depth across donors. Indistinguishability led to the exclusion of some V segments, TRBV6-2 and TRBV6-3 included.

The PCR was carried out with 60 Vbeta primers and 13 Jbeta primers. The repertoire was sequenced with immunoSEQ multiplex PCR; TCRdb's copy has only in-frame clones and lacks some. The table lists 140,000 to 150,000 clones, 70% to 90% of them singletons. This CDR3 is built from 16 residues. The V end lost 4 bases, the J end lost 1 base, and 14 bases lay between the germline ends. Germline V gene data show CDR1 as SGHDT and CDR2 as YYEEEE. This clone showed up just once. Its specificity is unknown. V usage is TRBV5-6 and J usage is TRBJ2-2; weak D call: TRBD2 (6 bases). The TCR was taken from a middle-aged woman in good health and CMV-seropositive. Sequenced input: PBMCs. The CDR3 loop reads CASSGGLNWNTGELFF. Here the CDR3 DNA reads TGTGCCAGCAGCGGGGGGTTAAACTGGAACACCGGGGAGCTGTTTTTT.